This TCR beta chain was obtained from a study of T cell repertoires in cytomegalovirus infection. The CDR3 spans 16 residues. The V end was cut by 7 bases, the J end by 9 bases, with 25 bases between. CDR1 and CDR2 from the germline V gene are LNHDA and SQIVND (reference sequence). A single record per CDR3 protein comes from TCRdb applying MiXCR to the reads. The sample lists about 130,000 distinct CDR3 sequences, approximately 8.8% occurring once. This clonotype was detected a few times. The sequenced sample consisted of PBMCs. The rearrangement joins TRBV19 to TRBJ2-1; a weak D match, TRBD2 (6 bases). The receptor was isolated from a human donor in good health (CMV status not recorded). Some clones in this sample may be carry-over from other donors' samples. This CDR3 is CASTLNPPGLPGEQFF. The CDR3 nucleotides read TGTGCCAGTACCCTAAACCCCCCGGGACTCCCCGGTGAGCAGTTCTTC.